The clone carrying this TCR beta chain has ten or more counts. Only in-frame clones appear in the TCRdb table, and some are missing; sequencing was by immunoSEQ multiplex PCR. The sample carries roughly 400,000 clones, around 91% recorded once. The data were taken from a study of blood T cell repertoires in COVID-19. Donors in Cohort 3 who had recovered were those with two negative PCRs, healthcare professional clearance, or resolution of their symptoms. The receptor was derived from a man aged 18 to 30 who had recovered from COVID-19. Material for sequencing was PBMCs or T cells enriched from blood (not recorded which).

In nucleotides, the CDR3 is TGTGCCAGCAGTGATTTAACTAGCGTTAGCTCCTACAATGAGCAGTTCTTC. Translated, it gives CASSDLTSVSSYNEQFF. V and J are TRBV2 and TRBJ2-1; 7 bases match TRBD2. From germline, CDR1 is SNHLY and CDR2 FYNNEI. V lost 3 bases, J lost 0 bases, and 8 bases stayed unmatched. This CDR3 comprises 17 residues.